These 19 T cell receptor beta chains came from one sample sequenced in a study of blood T cells in healthy people across ages. A J-beta primer mix and a sample-barcoded 5' primer were used in a second PCR of roughly 7 to 12 cycles. TCRdb recomputed calls from the 5' RACE reads with MiXCR, one row per CDR3 protein. The table lists more than 800,000 distinct CDR3 sequences, under 30% of them singletons, with roughly 17% in the top ten. The sample comprised blood. The receptors here all came from a woman older than 75 in good health.

V gene TRBV20-1 combines with J gene TRBJ2-7; the D gene could be TRBD1 or TRBD2 (5 bases each). Germline CDR1 is DFQATT and CDR2 is SNEGSKA (reference sequence). The CDR3 runs 15 residues. The V end lost 2 bases, the J end lost 6 bases, and 20 bases lay between the germline ends. Here the CDR3 DNA reads TGCAGTGCTAGACCCCCTGGGGCGGACTCGGGCGAGCAGTACTTC. Residues: CSARPPGADSGEQYF.

This clonotype was detected many times. This chain connects TRBV20-1 to TRBJ1-4; no firm D call. The V end was cut by 1 base, the J end by 0 bases, with 3 bases between. CDR1 and CDR2 from the germline V gene are DFQATT and SNEGSKA (reference sequence). CDR3 length: 13 residues. CDR3 loop: CSARGATNEKLFF. CDR3 coding DNA: TGCAGTGCTAGAGGGGCAACTAATGAAAAACTGTTTTTT.

This clonotype was observed a handful of times. The V call is TRBV28, the J call TRBJ1-2, with D tentatively TRBD1 (5 bases). Germline V CDR1 and CDR2: MDHEN, SYDVKM. The CDR3 is 16 amino acids. The ends were cut back, 5 bases at V and 5 bases at J, with 21 bases in the middle. The CDR3 sequence is CASSAIGEKQPYGYTF. The DNA for the CDR3 is TGTGCCAGCAGTGCAATAGGGGAGAAACAACCTTATGGCTACACCTTC.

This chain joins TRBV5-1 and TRBJ1-1; 8 nucleotides agree with TRBD1. The CDR3 has 16 residues. Per the germline V gene, CDR1 is SGHRS and CDR2 is YFSETQ. Trimming cost V 3 bases and J 2 bases; bases outside gene matches: 9. The CDR3 nucleotides read TGCGCCAGCAGCTCGGGCGCCGGGACAGGCAACACTGAAGCTTTCTTT. Protein: CASSSGAGTGNTEAFF.

Of note for this clonotype: This may be a read error, as it is one base from a much larger clone. The chain employs TRBV12-3 or TRBV12-4 and TRBJ2-3, with 8 bases fitting TRBD2. The CDR3 sequence is 15 residues long. The CDR3 DNA follows: TGTGCCAGCAGTTCGGGGGGGCCGAGGGGAGATGCGCAGTATTTT. Its translation: CASSSGGPRGDAQYF.

Notes on this clonotype: This sequence may be a read error, since a much larger clone differs from it by one base. The V and J genes are TRBV7-9 and TRBJ2-1; 8 bases agree with TRBD2. The CDR3 has 16 amino acids. J was trimmed by 0 bases and V by 5 bases; bases with no gene match: 6. Per the germline V gene, CDR1 is SEHNR and CDR2 is FQNEAQ (reference sequence). The CDR3 loop reads CASSIGRGSSYNEQFF. In DNA form, the CDR3 reads TGTGCCAGCAGCATCGGGAGGGGGTCCTCCTACAATGAGCAGTTCTTC. Complete variable domain (other parts from reference TRBV7-9 and TRBJ2-1): DTGVSQNPRHKITKRGQNVTFRCDPISEHNRLYWYRQTLGQGPEFLTYFQNEAQLEKSRLLSDRFSAERPKGSFSTLEIQRTEQGDSAMYLCASSIGRGSSYNEQFFGPGTRLTVL.

This clonotype was counted many times. The chain is built from TRBV7-2 and TRBJ2-3; 9 nucleotides align to TRBD2. The ends lost 7 bases at V and 2 bases at J; junction bases unmatched: 13. The CDR3 is 17 residues long. Germline V gene data show CDR1 as SGHTA and CDR2 as FQGNSA. CDR3 region: CASILGSLAGITDTQYF. CDR3 DNA: TGTGCCAGCATCCTAGGGTCACTAGCGGGCATCACAGATACGCAGTATTTT.

With respect to this clonotype: A much larger clone lies a single base off, so this may be a read error. The V call is TRBV4-1, the J call TRBJ2-7; 8 bases are shared with TRBD2. The tail of the sequence fits TRBJ2-5 better, so the J call may be wrong. Germline V gene data show CDR1 as MGHRA and CDR2 as YSYEKL. This CDR3 comprises 17 residues. This CDR3 is CASGPLKLAGFGETQYF. As DNA, the CDR3 is TGCGCCAGCGGCCCCCTTAAGTTAGCGGGGTTCGGGGAGACCCAGTACTTC.

As regards this clonotype: A read error is possible here, since a much larger clone lies one base away. The rearrangement uses TRBV15 and TRBJ2-7; D might be TRBD1 (5 bases). Trimming cost V 4 bases and J 7 bases, with 14 bases left between them. Germline CDR1 and CDR2: LNHNV and YYDKDF (reference sequence). This CDR3 has 13 residues. The CDR3 is CATSTRARNEQYF. In DNA form, the CDR3 reads TGTGCCACCAGCACCAGGGCCCGCAATGAGCAGTACTTC.

This chain connects TRBV19 to TRBJ1-5, with D possibly being TRBD1 (5 bases). The CDR3 runs to 13 residues. The germline gives CDR1 LNHDA, CDR2 SQIVND (reference sequence). V was cut by 6 bases and J by 7 bases, with 13 bases left in between. Here the CDR3 reads CASSHGEGQPQHF. As DNA, the CDR3 is TGTGCCAGTAGCCACGGGGAGGGGCAGCCCCAGCATTTT.

This rearrangement joins TRBV11-1 to TRBJ2-1; TRBD2 matches 9 bases. Trimming took 9 bases from V and 6 from J; bases not matched to a gene: 30. This CDR3 region has 21 residues. Looked up from germline, CDR1 is SGHAT and CDR2 is FQDESV (reference sequence). CDR3 DNA: TGTGCCAGTCCTGGTGGGCGGGGGCTCGCGACTAGCGGTTCTCCCTTCAATGAGCAGTTCTTC. Translation gives CASPGGRGLATSGSPFNEQFF.

The chain carries TRBV18 and TRBJ2-3; TRBD1 is a possible D gene (6 bases). Germline V gives CDR1 KGHSH, CDR2 LQKENI. CDR3 length equals 15 residues. V was trimmed by 5 bases and J by 1 base, leaving 13 bases between them. Here the CDR3 reads CASSEGQVRTDTQYF. The CDR3 DNA is TGTGCCAGCTCAGAGGGACAAGTACGCACAGATACGCAGTATTTT.

The rearrangement uses TRBV18 and TRBJ2-7, with 7 bases lining up with TRBD2. Germline assignment: CDR1 KGHSH and CDR2 LQKENI. The CDR3 is 18 residues long. Trimming cost V 3 bases and J 4 bases; bases outside gene matches: 18. CDR3 residues: CASSPPNVRAGVRYEQYF. The CDR3 nucleotides are TGTGCCAGCTCACCCCCTAATGTAAGGGCGGGGGTACGATACGAGCAGTACTTC.

The table lists this clonotype with a count of one. One base away lies a much larger clone, so this may be a sequencing read error. The gene calls are TRBV7-9 and TRBJ2-7, with TRBD1 identical over 9 bases. Germline V lookup: CDR1 SEHNR, CDR2 FQNEAQ (reference sequence). The CDR3 length is 15 residues. CDR3 DNA: TGTGCCAGCAGCAAGCCGGGACAGGGTGTCCACGAGCATTACTTC. Translating it yields CASSKPGQGVHEHYF.

Comment on this clonotype: With a much larger clone just one base away, this may be a read error. The chain combines TRBV7-9 with TRBJ1-4; D gene unclear. Germline V CDR1 and CDR2: SEHNR, FQNEAQ (reference sequence). This CDR3 has 14 residues. The CDR3 DNA sequence: TGTGCCAGCAGCCACGACACTACCGACGAAAAACTGTATTTT. Protein: CASSHDTTDEKLYF.

This clonotype was recorded once. The junction and the germline gene differ at one end; a read error may be behind it. The rearrangement uses TRBV5-5 and TRBJ1-2; 8 bases are a match to TRBD1. The length of the CDR3 is 14 residues. Germline CDR1 SGHKS, CDR2 YYEKEE (reference sequence). The CDR3 DNA reads TGTGCCCGCAGCTTGCCAGGGGGCAACTATGGCTACACCTTC. This codes for CARSLPGGNYGYTF.

This clonotype was seen only a few times. One end of the junction fails to match germline, which may point to a read error. V gene TRBV7-9 combines with J gene TRBJ2-7; 12 nucleotides line up with TRBD2. The CDR3 length is 17 residues. Germline values: CDR1 SEHNR, CDR2 FQNEAQ (reference sequence). The CDR3, as DNA: TGTGCCAGCAGCGCCACTAGCGGGGGGCTCAAGATCGGCGAGCGGTACTTC. Residues: CASSATSGGLKIGERYF.

For this clonotype: Being one base from a much bigger clone, this may be a read error. This chain links TRBV19 with TRBJ2-1, with TRBD1 matching 7 bases. The J call could be wrong; TRBJ2-7 is a better fit for the DNA end. This CDR3 has 12 amino acids. Germline V gives CDR1 LNHDA, CDR2 SQIVND (reference sequence). CDR3 DNA: TGTGCCAGCAGGGGGACCTACAATGAGCAGTACTTC. Its translation is CASRGTYNEQYF.

On this clonotype itself: This clone may be a read error of a much larger clone one base away. The V and J genes are TRBV9 and TRBJ2-1; D perhaps matches TRBD1 (6 bases). Germline V CDR1 and CDR2: SGDLS, YYNGEE. This CDR3 region has 17 residues. The CDR3 here is CASSLEEGHHRSNEQVF. The CDR3, as DNA: TGTGCCAGCAGCCTCGAAGAGGGACACCATAGGTCCAATGAGCAGGTCTTC.